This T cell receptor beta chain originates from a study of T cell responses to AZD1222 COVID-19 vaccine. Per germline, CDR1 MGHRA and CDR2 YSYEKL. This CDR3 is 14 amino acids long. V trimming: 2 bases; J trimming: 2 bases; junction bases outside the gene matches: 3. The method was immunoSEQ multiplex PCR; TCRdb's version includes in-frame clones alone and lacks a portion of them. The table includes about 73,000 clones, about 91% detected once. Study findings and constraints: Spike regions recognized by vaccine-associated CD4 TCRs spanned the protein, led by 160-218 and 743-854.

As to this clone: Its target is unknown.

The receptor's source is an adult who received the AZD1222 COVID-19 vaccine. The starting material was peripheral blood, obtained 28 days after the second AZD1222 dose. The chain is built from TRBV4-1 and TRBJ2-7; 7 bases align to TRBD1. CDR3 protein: CASSQKDRPYEQYF. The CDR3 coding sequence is TGCGCCAGCAGCCAAAAGGACAGGCCCTACGAGCAGTACTTC.